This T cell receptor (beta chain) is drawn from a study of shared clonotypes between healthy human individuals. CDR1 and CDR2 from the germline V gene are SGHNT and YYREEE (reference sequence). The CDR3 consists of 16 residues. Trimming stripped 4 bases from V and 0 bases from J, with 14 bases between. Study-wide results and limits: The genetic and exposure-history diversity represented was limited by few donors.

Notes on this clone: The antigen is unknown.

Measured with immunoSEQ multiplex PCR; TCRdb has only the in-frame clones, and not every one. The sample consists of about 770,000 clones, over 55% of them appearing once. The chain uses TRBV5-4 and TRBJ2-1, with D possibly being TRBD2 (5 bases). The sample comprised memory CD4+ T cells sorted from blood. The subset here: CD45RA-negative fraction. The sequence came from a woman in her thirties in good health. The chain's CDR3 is CASSRSSASSYNEQFF. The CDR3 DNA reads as TGTGCCAGCAGCAGGAGTAGCGCTAGCTCCTACAATGAGCAGTTCTTC.